This TCR beta chain was recorded in a study of blood T cell repertoires in COVID-19. Turning to the study itself: Some COVID-19 samples were acute and others convalescent; all came from the United States, Italy and Spain. T cells, B-cell-depleted T cells, or PBMCs provided the cDNA or gDNA that served as material.

The authors' processing: Reference gene primer amplification gave estimated nucleated cell counts. Clones were read by immunoSEQ multiplex PCR, and TCRdb kept only the in-frame ones, dropping some. V and J calls and clone size are copied from that table; D and trimming were computed from the DNA. This sample yields under 300,000 clones, of which 85% to 90% are seen a single time; around 4.6% belongs to the top ten. The CDR3 consists of 14 residues. The germline V gene encodes CDR1 SGHTA and CDR2 FQGNSA. V was clipped by 0 bases and J by 5 bases, with 10 bases between them. This clone was seen just once.

Input material: peripheral blood. The TCR originated in a woman aged 35 to 49 who had recovered from COVID-19. The genes are TRBV7-2 and TRBJ2-5; tentatively, D is TRBD2 (6 bases). The CDR3 nucleotides are TGTGCCAGCAGCTTAGCGGCTAGCGTGGAGACCCAGTACTTC. As protein: CASSLAASVETQYF.